Listed below are T cell receptor beta chains from one sample, sequenced in a study of blood T cell repertoires in COVID-19. Measured with immunoSEQ multiplex PCR; TCRdb has only the in-frame clones, and not every one. Here the sample spans about 200,000 clones, around nine tenths being singletons. The sequencing sample was made of peripheral blood. The receptors here all came from a man in his sixties who had recovered from COVID-19. Both conserved end residues are part of each CDR3. The D gene is left open where the match is weak. Expanded clones are given a class, and other clones once, few, many or no size at all.

NA	NA	TRBV7-9	TRBJ1-6	TGTGCCAGCAGCTTCAGGGGAAGCGGTTCACCCCTCCACTTT	CASSFRGSGSPLHF
NA	NA	TRBV6-5	TRBJ1-3	TGTGCCAGCAGGCCAGACACAACTGGAAACACCATATATTTT	CASRPDTTGNTIYF
NA	TRBD1	TRBV9	TRBJ1-2	TGTGCCAGCAGCGGGGACAGGGGTGAGGCTGGCTACACCTTC	CASSGDRGEAGYTF
once	NA	TRBV27	TRBJ2-2	TGTGCCAGCAGTTTAACGGCAGGGGTGCACGGGGAGCTGTTTTTT	CASSLTAGVHGELFF
NA	NA	TRBV5-1	TRBJ2-1	TGCGCCAGCAGCTTGCATCAGGAAGACTACAATGAGCAGTTCTTC	CASSLHQEDYNEQFF
NA	NA	TRBV25-1	TRBJ1-4	TGTGCCAGCAGTCGAAACCAGGACAGAAATGAAAAACTGTTTTTT	CASSRNQDRNEKLFF
NA	NA	TRBV30	TRBJ1-6	TGTGCCTGGAGTGCGACAGGTTCACCCCTCCACTTT	CAWSATGSPLHF
NA	TRBD2	TRBV29-1	TRBJ2-5	TGCAGCGTTCGCGTTGCGGGGGGGCTAGAGACCCAGTACTTC	CSVRVAGGLETQYF
NA	TRBD2	TRBV14	TRBJ2-1	TGTGCCAGCAGCCAGGCGGGGACTAGCGGGGGTAATGAGCAGTTCTTC	CASSQAGTSGGNEQFF
NA	TRBD1	TRBV28	TRBJ1-5	TGTGCCAGCAGAAAACAGGGGGCGCGAAGCCAGCCCCAGCATTTT	CASRKQGARSQPQHF
NA	TRBD1	TRBV12-3/TRBV12-4	TRBJ2-5	TGTGCCAGCACCCTACAGGGGCCCGAGACCCAGTACTTC	CASTLQGPETQYF
NA	NA	TRBV21-1	TRBJ1-6	TGTGCCAGCAGCTTTCCAATCTCACCCCTCCACTTT	CASSFPISPLHF
NA	NA	TRBV29-1	TRBJ1-2	TGCAGCGTTGTTCCCCGTACTAACTATGGCTACACCTTC	CSVVPRTNYGYTF
NA	TRBD2	TRBV7-2	TRBJ2-7	TGTGCCAGCAGCTTTCAGGGAGGGTCCTACGAGCAGTACTTC	CASSFQGGSYEQYF
NA	NA	TRBV11-2	TRBJ1-4	TGTGCCAGCAGCCCTGTGGGGGGAAAACTGTTTTTT	CASSPVGGKLFF
NA	NA	TRBV19	TRBJ2-2	TGTGCCAGTATGAAGGGGCTGCCTCACACCGGGGAGCTGTTTTTT	CASMKGLPHTGELFF
NA	TRBD1	TRBV7-3	TRBJ2-1	TGTGCCAGCAGCTCCCGGGACAGGGTTCAGAATGAGCAGTTCTTC	CASSSRDRVQNEQFF
NA	TRBD1	TRBV7-2	TRBJ1-5	TGTGCCAGCAGCTCGGGACAGACCAGCAATCAGCCCCAGCATTTT	CASSSGQTSNQPQHF
NA	TRBD1	TRBV5-1	TRBJ1-1	TGCGCCAGCAGCATGGGACAGGGGAGGATGAACACTGAAGCTTTCTTT	CASSMGQGRMNTEAFF
once	NA	TRBV5-4	TRBJ2-1	TGTGCCAGCAGCTCCCCACTAGCTGGCGAGCAGTTCTTC	CASSSPLAGEQFF
NA	NA	TRBV29-1	TRBJ1-2	TGCAGCGTTGAGTCGCAGGGTACCTATGGCTACACCTTC	CSVESQGTYGYTF
few	NA	TRBV16	TRBJ2-7	TGTGCCAGCAGCCCAATAGGAGGCGGCTACGAGCAGTACTTC	CASSPIGGGYEQYF
NA	NA	TRBV5-5	TRBJ2-2	TGTGCCAGCAGCTTGTATCAGGCCGGGGAGCTGTTTTTT	CASSLYQAGELFF
few	NA	TRBV4-1	TRBJ1-5	TGCGCCAGCAGCCAAGATGGGTTGAGGCAGCCCCAGCATTTT	CASSQDGLRQPQHF
NA	NA	TRBV7-6	TRBJ1-1	TGTGCCAGCAGCTCGACAGGATTGAACACTGAAGCTTTCTTT	CASSSTGLNTEAFF
NA	TRBD1	TRBV19	TRBJ1-2	TGTGCCAGTAGTGCACGCGACAGGGGGAACTATGGCTACACCTTC	CASSARDRGNYGYTF
NA	NA	TRBV5-3	TRBJ1-1	TGTGCCAGAAGCTCCTTTCGGGGGTTTGGGAACACTGAAGCTTTCTTT	CARSSFRGFGNTEAFF
NA	TRBD2	TRBV7-6	TRBJ2-7	TGTGCCAGCAGCTTATCCCCGGGACTAGGCGGCTACGAGCAGTACTTC	CASSLSPGLGGYEQYF
NA	TRBD1	TRBV6-4	TRBJ1-2	TGTGCCAGCAGTCCCGGGACAGGGGGCAATGGCTACACCTTC	CASSPGTGGNGYTF
NA	TRBD1	TRBV3-1/TRBV3-2	TRBJ1-1	TGTGCCAGCAGCCACGACAAGGGGGCGGGAGGTGAAGCTTTCTTT	CASSHDKGAGGEAFF
NA	NA	TRBV7-3	TRBJ1-2	TGTGCCAGCAGCTTAACAGTCAACACCGTCTTC	CASSLTVNTVF
NA	NA	TRBV7-3	TRBJ2-5	TGTGCCAGCAGCTTGAGTGACCAAGAGACCCAGTACTTC	CASSLSDQETQYF
NA	TRBD1	TRBV19	TRBJ2-1	TGTGCCAGTGGGGACAGGGGGCCCTTGGGCAATGAGCAGTTCTTC	CASGDRGPLGNEQFF
NA	TRBD1	TRBV5-8	TRBJ1-1	TGTGCCAGCAGACGGACAGGGGTCACTGAAGCTTTCTTT	CASRRTGVTEAFF
NA	TRBD1	TRBV6-5	TRBJ2-7	TGTGCCAGCAGTACTGGACAGGGAGGAGGAGAGCAGTACTTC	CASSTGQGGGEQYF
NA	NA	TRBV4-2	TRBJ2-1	TGTGCCAGCAGAGGGGACACCCCCTACAATGAGCAGTTCTTC	CASRGDTPYNEQFF
NA	TRBD1	TRBV10-3	TRBJ1-2	TGTGCCATCAGTGAACGGGACAGGGGGAACTATGGCTACACCTTC	CAISERDRGNYGYTF
NA	TRBD2	TRBV24-1	TRBJ2-1	TGTGCCACCACATCTAGCGGGAATGTCTATGAGCAGTTCTTC	CATTSSGNVYEQFF
NA	NA	TRBV24-1	TRBJ2-2	TGTGCCACCAGTGACCCGGGACATACGAACACCGGGGAGCTGTTTTTT	CATSDPGHTNTGELFF
NA	TRBD1	TRBV24-1	TRBJ2-5	TGTGCCACCAGTGATTCGACAGGGCCGACCCAGTACTTC	CATSDSTGPTQYF
NA	NA	TRBV9	TRBJ1-5	TGTGCCAGCAGCGTAGGCGACATTAACAATCAGCCCCAGCATTTT	CASSVGDINNQPQHF
NA	TRBD1	TRBV5-1	TRBJ2-7	TGCGCCAGCAGTCAAGGGACAGGGTTAGGCGAGCAGTACTTC	CASSQGTGLGEQYF
NA	TRBD1	TRBV4-1	TRBJ1-3	TGCGCCAGCAGCCCGGGGACAGACTCTGGAAACACCATATATTTT	CASSPGTDSGNTIYF
NA	NA	TRBV7-6	TRBJ2-3	TGTGCCAGCAGCTCAAAAGATACGCAGTATTTT	CASSSKDTQYF
NA	NA	TRBV3-1/TRBV3-2	TRBJ1-1	TGTGCCAGCAGCCAACCCCTGGAAGGGGGCACTGAAGCTTTCTTT	CASSQPLEGGTEAFF
NA	TRBD1	TRBV15	TRBJ2-7	TGTGCCACCAGCGCCGGGACAGGGTTGACTTTCGGCTACGAGCAGTACTTC	CATSAGTGLTFGYEQYF
NA	TRBD1	TRBV28	TRBJ2-7	TGTGCCAGCATACCGCGAGACAGGGACTACGAGCAGTACTTC	CASIPRDRDYEQYF
NA	NA	TRBV5-1	TRBJ1-1	TGCGCCAGCAGCTTGGATGGCAGGGGAATTGCTGAAGCTTTCTTT	CASSLDGRGIAEAFF
NA	TRBD1	TRBV6-5	TRBJ2-7	TGTGCCAGCAGTTCCGGACAGGTAAACTACGAGCAGTACTTC	CASSSGQVNYEQYF
NA	NA	TRBV19	TRBJ2-1	TGTGCCAGTAGTATAAATGGACTCCTTAATGAGCAGTTCTTC	CASSINGLLNEQFF
NA	NA	TRBV6-4	TRBJ1-3	TGTGCCAGCAGTGAACAGGCCGGAAACACCATATATTTT	CASSEQAGNTIYF
few	TRBD1	TRBV19	TRBJ1-6	TGTGCCAGTAGTATAGTCGCAGGGGGGAATTCACCCCTCCACTTT	CASSIVAGGNSPLHF
NA	TRBD2	TRBV27	TRBJ2-1	TGTGCCAGCAGTTTTGTAGGGGCGGGAGGGTACAATGAGCAGTTCTTC	CASSFVGAGGYNEQFF